This T cell receptor beta chain appears in the sequencing data of a study of blood T cell repertoires in COVID-19. Study at large: Researchers got acute and convalescent COVID-19 samples from the United States, Italy and Spain. The cDNA or gDNA used as material had been derived from T cells, B-cell-depleted T cells, or PBMCs.

In the source study's methods: Reference gene primers were amplified, and this amplification served to estimate nucleated cell counts. Assay used: immunoSEQ multiplex PCR; TCRdb lists only in-frame clones, some missing. V and J calls and clone size come straight from that table; D and trimming were deduced from the DNA. Among 200,000 to 250,000 clones listed, 70% to 90% were seen once. Germline V gene data show CDR1 as MNHEY and CDR2 as SMNVEV (reference sequence). This CDR3 has 16 amino acids. Trimming took off 2 bases at V and 5 bases at J, with 16 bases between the two ends. The origin of this receptor is a man in his forties with acute or convalescent COVID-19. The chain links TRBV27 to TRBJ1-5, with a possible D match to TRBD1 (6 bases). Sequencing was performed on peripheral blood. CDR3 bases: TGTGCCAGCAGTTTAGAATACGGGACAAATCATCAGCCCCAGCATTTT. It translates to CASSLEYGTNHQPQHF.